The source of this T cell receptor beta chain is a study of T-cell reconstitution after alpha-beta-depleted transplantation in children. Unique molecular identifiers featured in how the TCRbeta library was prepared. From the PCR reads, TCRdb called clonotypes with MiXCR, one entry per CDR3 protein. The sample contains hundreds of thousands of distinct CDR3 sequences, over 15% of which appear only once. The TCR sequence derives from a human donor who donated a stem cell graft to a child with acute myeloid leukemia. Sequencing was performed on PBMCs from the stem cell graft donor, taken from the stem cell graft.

The CDR3 loop reads CASSPWTAGRYGYTF. The CDR3 coding sequence is TGTGCCAGCAGCCCGTGGACAGCCGGGCGCTATGGCTACACCTTC. V is TRBV5-5 and J is TRBJ1-2; D is perhaps TRBD1 (6 bases). Deletions cut 4 bases from V and 4 bases from J, with 17 bases between. Germline CDR1 is SGHKS and CDR2 is YYEKEE (reference sequence). The CDR3 has 15 residues.